This TCR beta chain is from a study of blood T cell repertoires in COVID-19. V was pared by 6 bases and J by 0 bases, with 2 bases of the junction left unmatched. The CDR3 runs 13 residues. Germline loops: CDR1 MNHEY, CDR2 SMNVEV (reference sequence). The assay was immunoSEQ multiplex PCR, and TCRdb's table has in-frame clones only and misses some. Of 270,000 or so clones in the sample, approximately 77% were seen once. About this clone itself: Other DNA variants within this sample encode the same CDR3.

The chain combines TRBV27 with TRBJ2-7; 7 bases fit TRBD1. The sequenced sample consisted of peripheral blood. This clonotype originated in a woman aged 18-29 years with acute or convalescent COVID-19. The CDR3 DNA sequence: TGTGCCAGCAGGACAGGGAACTCCTACGAGCAGTACTTC. Protein sequence: CASRTGNSYEQYF.